What follows are 30 T cell receptor beta chains derived from one specimen sequenced in a study of cytotoxic CD8 clonotypes in ibrutinib-treated CLL. The assay was immunoSEQ multiplex PCR, and TCRdb's table has in-frame clones only and misses some. Of 150,000 to 200,000 clones in the sample, around 84% were seen once. Sequencing was performed on PBMCs, taken after 12 months of ibrutinib treatment. The receptors here all came from a human donor with chronic lymphocytic leukemia.

J is TRBJ1-2 and V is TRBV27; 7 nucleotides match TRBD1. V gave up 5 bases and J gave up 1 base; unmatched junction bases: 16. The CDR3 loop spans 18 amino acids. Germline values: CDR1 MNHEY, CDR2 SMNVEV (reference sequence). The CDR3 nucleotides read TGTGCCAGCAGTCCTCACCCCTATGGGACAGACCTTAACTATGGCTACACCTTC. Its translation is CASSPHPYGTDLNYGYTF.

The CDR3 sequence is CAIGLGGTSGYNEQFF. CDR3 nucleotides: TGTGCCATCGGACTAGGGGGGACTAGCGGGTACAATGAGCAGTTCTTC. The chain employs TRBV10-3 and TRBJ2-1; 12 bases map to TRBD2. This CDR3 has 16 amino acids. CDR1 and CDR2 from the germline V gene are ENHRY and SYGVKD. J lost 4 bases, V lost 8 bases, and 9 bases had no gene match.

This clone has a single count. The CDR3 spells CASSLFPGGLTGDTQYF. The CDR3, as DNA: TGTGCCAGCAGTTTATTCCCCGGGGGCCTAACGGGGGATACGCAGTATTTT. The V call is TRBV27, the J call TRBJ2-3; D may be TRBD1 or TRBD2 (6 bases each). V was pared by 1 base and J by 6 bases, with 20 bases between. CDR3 size: 17 residues. Per germline, CDR1 MNHEY and CDR2 SMNVEV (reference sequence).

A note on this clone: This same CDR3 is encoded by further DNA sequences in the sample. This chain joins TRBV7-2 and TRBJ1-2; D not certain. The V gene's germline CDR1 is SGHTA and CDR2 FQGNSA. CDR3 length: 12 amino acids. V was shortened by 1 base and J by 4 bases, with 4 bases between the two germline ends. The CDR3 DNA is TGTGCCAGCAGCTTAGACGGCTATGGCTACACCTTC. Translated: CASSLDGYGYTF.

This chain joins TRBV4-3 and TRBJ2-3, with TRBD2 matching over 7 bases. The CDR3 has 18 residues. Germline values: CDR1 LGHNA, CDR2 YSLEER. The J segment lost 0 bases and the V segment lost 4 bases, leaving 13 bases of the junction unmatched. CDR3 DNA: TGCGCCAGCAGCCGGGCCCCACTAGCGCGGTTTAGCACAGATACGCAGTATTTT. This translates into CASSRAPLARFSTDTQYF.

The rearrangement joins TRBV7-3 to TRBJ2-7; D remains unclear. This CDR3 contains 14 residues. CDR1 SGHTA and CDR2 FQGTGA come from the germline V gene. Deletions cut 2 bases from V and 2 bases from J, with 10 bases between. The CDR3 nucleotides are TGTGCCAGCAGCTTAGACTCCGGAGCCTACGAGCAGTACTTC. This gives the protein CASSLDSGAYEQYF.

The CDR3 spells CASSQQGGGTEAFF. The CDR3 DNA reads TGTGCCAGCAGTCAACAGGGGGGGGGCACTGAAGCTTTCTTT. The genes are TRBV27 and TRBJ1-1; 8 bases map to TRBD1. Germline V gene sequence: CDR1 MNHEY, CDR2 SMNVEV (reference sequence). The V and J ends lost 5 bases and 4 bases, in that order; junction bases with no gene match: 6. The length of the CDR3 is 14 residues.

The chain couples TRBV4-2 to TRBJ2-2; D gene uncertain. The germline gives CDR1 LGHNA, CDR2 YNFKEQ. V lost 0 bases to trimming and J lost 1 base, with 6 bases between them. The CDR3 sequence is 15 residues long. The CDR3 sequence is CASSQDLWNTGELFF. The CDR3 DNA sequence: TGTGCCAGCAGCCAAGATCTTTGGAACACCGGGGAGCTGTTTTTT.

This clone was observed a single time. J is TRBJ1-4 and V is TRBV7-9; no clear D gene. This CDR3 contains 16 residues. V shed 1 base and J shed 10 bases, with 19 bases lying between them. Germline CDR1 SEHNR, CDR2 FQNEAQ (reference sequence). The CDR3 is CASSLGAGPTSGKLFF. The CDR3 coding sequence is TGTGCCAGCAGCTTAGGGGCCGGCCCTACATCGGGAAAACTGTTTTTT.

The chain carries TRBV4-3 and TRBJ1-4; D gene ambiguous. The ends were cut back, 3 bases at V and 0 bases at J, with 11 bases in the middle. The CDR3 runs 16 residues. Germline CDR1 is LGHNA and CDR2 is YSLEER. The CDR3 region has the DNA TGCGCCAGCAGCCACTCCTTAGATGCAACTAATGAAAAACTGTTTTTT. This translates into CASSHSLDATNEKLFF.

The chain couples TRBV30 to TRBJ2-2; 8 positions agree with TRBD1. The length of the CDR3 is 15 residues. The ends lost 3 bases at V and 6 bases at J; junction bases unmatched: 9. From germline, CDR1 is GTSNPN and CDR2 SVGIG (reference sequence). CDR3 region: CAWRNRGALAGELFF. The CDR3 region has the DNA TGTGCCTGGAGGAACAGGGGGGCTCTGGCCGGGGAGCTGTTTTTT.

This rearrangement joins TRBV7-2 to TRBJ2-7; no clear D gene. With 3 bases removed from V and 9 bases from J, the gap between germline ends came to 9 bases. CDR3 length: 11 amino acids. Germline V gives CDR1 SGHTA, CDR2 FQGNSA. The CDR3 loop is CASSFSHGQYF. The CDR3 coding sequence is TGTGCCAGCAGCTTTTCCCACGGGCAGTACTTC.

This clone has a handful of counts. V usage is TRBV19 and J usage is TRBJ1-3; the match to TRBD1 covers 7 bases. Per germline, CDR1 LNHDA and CDR2 SQIVND (reference sequence). After removal of 5 bases from V and 1 base from J, the junction contained 8 bases not matched to a gene. The CDR3 is 16 amino acids. CDR3 sequence: CASSPRTGQSGNTIYF. CDR3 coding DNA: TGTGCCAGTAGTCCAAGGACAGGACAATCTGGAAACACCATATATTTT. Variable domain in full (rest from reference TRBV19 and TRBJ1-3): DGGITQSPKYLFRKEGQNVTLSCEQNLNHDAMYWYRQDPGQGLRLIYYSQIVNDFQKGDIAEGYSVSREKKESFPLTVTSAQKNPTAFYLCASSPRTGQSGNTIYFGEGSWLTVV.

This chain uses TRBV18 with TRBJ1-1; tentative D call: TRBD1 (6 bases). The ends were cut back, 4 bases at V and 5 bases at J, with 8 bases in the middle. CDR1 is KGHSH, CDR2 LQKENI, per germline. This CDR3 contains 12 residues. DNA of the CDR3: TGTGCCAGCTCACAGGGGGATACTGAAGCTTTCTTT. Translated, it gives CASSQGDTEAFF. Together with reference TRBV18 and TRBJ1-1, the CDR3 gives the full variable domain: NAGVMQNPRHLVRRRGQEARLRCSPMKGHSHVYWYRQLPEEGLKFMVYLQKENIIDESGMPKERFSAEFPKEGPSILRIQQVVRGDSAAYFCASSQGDTEAFFGQGTRLTVV.

Comment on this clone: The identical CDR3 is also encoded by other nucleotide sequences in the sample. The rearrangement uses TRBV7-6 and TRBJ2-7, with a tentative D call TRBD2 (6 bases). This CDR3 is 12 amino acids long. The ends were cut back, 5 bases at V and 3 bases at J, with 8 bases in the middle. Germline loops: CDR1 SGHVS, CDR2 FNYEAQ. The DNA for the CDR3 is TGTGCCAGCAGCCTTAGCGGCTACGAGCAGTACTTC. This gives the protein CASSLSGYEQYF.

The chain recombines TRBV7-8 with TRBJ2-5, with 8 bases that match TRBD1. The CDR3 contains 16 residues. V shed 3 bases, J shed 5 bases, and the junction held 11 bases outside the gene matches. CDR1 is SGHVS, CDR2 FQNEAQ, per germline. CDR3 amino acids: CASSLPGTGSWETQYF. In DNA, the CDR3 is TGTGCCAGCAGCTTGCCCGGGACAGGATCGTGGGAGACCCAGTACTTC. Based on the CDR3 plus reference TRBV7-8 and TRBJ2-5, the full variable domain is GAGVSQSPRYKVAKRGQDVALRCDPISGHVSLFWYQQALGQGPEFLTYFQNEAQLDKSGLPSDRFFAERPEGSVSTLKIQRTQQEDSAVYLCASSLPGTGSWETQYFGPGTRLLVL.

V and J are TRBV6-5 and TRBJ2-3; possible D gene TRBD2, 6 bases. V was trimmed by 2 bases and J by 1 base, leaving 13 bases between them. The CDR3 totals 16 residues. Germline CDR1 is MNHEY and CDR2 is SVGAGI. The CDR3 protein is CASSYGWGGRTDTQYF. CDR3 nucleotides: TGTGCCAGCAGTTACGGCTGGGGAGGACGCACAGATACGCAGTATTTT.

The V call is TRBV5-4, the J call TRBJ2-5, with D tentatively TRBD2 (6 bases). Germline V gene lookup returns CDR1 SGHNT and CDR2 YYREEE (reference sequence). The CDR3 is made up of 16 amino acids. With 3 bases removed from V and 2 bases from J, the gap between germline ends came to 17 bases. The CDR3 DNA reads as TGTGCCAGCAGCTCTCAGGCGGGGTGGGTACAAGAGACCCAGTACTTC. This gives the protein CASSSQAGWVQETQYF.

This clone was recorded a few times. In nucleotides, the CDR3 is TGTGCCAGCAGTGCAGGGGGCGGTGGCTACACCTTC. Translated, it gives CASSAGGGGYTF. V is TRBV2 and J is TRBJ1-2; 8 bases map to TRBD1. Germline loops: CDR1 SNHLY, CDR2 FYNNEI. J gave up 7 bases and V 4 bases, and 2 bases lay outside the gene matches. The CDR3 sequence is 12 residues long.

V and J are TRBV11-1 and TRBJ2-7; D perhaps matches TRBD2 (6 bases). CDR1 and CDR2 from the germline V gene are SGHAT and FQDESV (reference sequence). The ends were cut back, 5 bases at V and 3 bases at J, with 11 bases in the middle. The CDR3 covers 13 residues. The CDR3 sequence: CASSPVGGYEQYF. Written as DNA, the CDR3 is TGTGCCAGCAGCCCCGTGGGGGGCTACGAGCAGTACTTC.

The chain's CDR3 is CASSDGLANNEQYF. For the CDR3, the DNA is TGTGCCAGCAGCGACGGGCTAGCAAATAACGAGCAGTACTTC. This chain uses TRBV9 with TRBJ2-7; a weak D match, TRBD2 (5 bases). The CDR3 consists of 14 residues. V was cut by 3 bases and J by 5 bases, with 15 bases left in between. CDR1 is SGDLS and CDR2 is YYNGEE in the germline V gene.

The V gene is TRBV10-3, the J gene TRBJ1-5, with D hard to call. V lost 3 bases to trimming and J lost 6 bases, with 12 bases between them. This CDR3 has 14 residues. CDR1 ENHRY and CDR2 SYGVKD come from the germline V gene. CDR3 protein: CAISERGWAQPQHF. The CDR3, as DNA: TGTGCCATCAGTGAACGAGGATGGGCTCAGCCCCAGCATTTT.

The rearrangement joins TRBV7-9 to TRBJ1-5; no reliable D call. Trimming left V 3 bases short and J 4 bases short, with 7 bases between. Germline V gives CDR1 SEHNR, CDR2 FQNEAQ (reference sequence). The CDR3 has 13 residues. DNA for the CDR3: TGTGCCAGCAGCTTTGACGGTAATCAGCCCCAGCATTTT. Translation: CASSFDGNQPQHF.

The rearrangement links TRBV6-6 to TRBJ1-5; D ambiguous. The CDR3 spans 12 residues. Germline V gene data show CDR1 as MNHNY and CDR2 as SVGAGI (reference sequence). V gave up 2 bases and J gave up 6 bases, with 5 bases separating them. The CDR3 DNA follows: TGTGCCAGCAGTTACGTCGCTCAGCCCCAGCATTTT. It translates to CASSYVAQPQHF.

V and J are TRBV2 and TRBJ2-3, with 8 bases matching TRBD2. The CDR3 is made up of 12 amino acids. Looked up from germline, CDR1 is SNHLY and CDR2 is FYNNEI. V shed 7 bases, J shed 4 bases, and the junction held 1 base outside the gene matches. CDR3 DNA sequence: TGTGCCAGCAAGCGGGGGTCAGATACGCAGTATTTT. Its protein is CASKRGSDTQYF.

In this sample, this clone turned up a few times. V usage is TRBV10-1 and J usage is TRBJ2-7; no clear D. V was trimmed by 9 bases and J by 3 bases, leaving 3 bases between them. The CDR3 contains 9 residues. The germline gives CDR1 WNHNN, CDR2 SYGVQD (reference sequence). CDR3 sequence: CARNYEQYF. The CDR3 coding sequence is TGCGCCAGAAACTACGAGCAGTACTTC.

The rearrangement uses TRBV19 and TRBJ2-1; 10 bases map to TRBD1. Germline-derived CDR1 and CDR2 are LNHDA and SQIVND (reference sequence). This CDR3 has 15 amino acids. The trim removed 7 bases at V and 8 bases at J, leaving 11 bases unmatched. The CDR3 loop reads CASTTGTGVRDEQFF. The CDR3 bases are TGTGCCAGTACCACCGGGACAGGGGTTCGAGATGAGCAGTTCTTC.

This sequence joins TRBV2 and TRBJ2-1, with a weak D call TRBD2 (6 bases). There are 15 residues in the CDR3. V shed 3 bases and J shed 8 bases, with 17 bases lying between them. Per germline, CDR1 SNHLY and CDR2 FYNNEI. CDR3 residues: CASSESGGIRYEQFF. CDR3 sequence (DNA): TGTGCCAGCAGTGAGTCCGGGGGAATCAGGTATGAGCAGTTCTTC.

The genes are TRBV7-2 and TRBJ2-1, with 7 bases matching TRBD2. This CDR3 has 16 amino acids. The V segment lost 1 base and the J segment 0 bases; nucleotides outside the gene matches: 3. The germline V gene has CDR1 SGHTA and CDR2 FQGNSA. The CDR3 nucleotides read TGTGCCAGCAGCTTAGTTAGCGGGTCCTCCTACAATGAGCAGTTCTTC. It codes for CASSLVSGSSYNEQFF.

The chain recombines TRBV7-8 with TRBJ1-5, with TRBD1 identical over 7 bases. The CDR3 runs to 15 residues. Germline trimming cut 4 bases from V and 6 bases from J; bases unmatched to any gene: 9. Per germline, CDR1 SGHVS and CDR2 FQNEAQ. The CDR3 spells CASSSGDSPSQPQHF. DNA of the CDR3: TGTGCCAGCAGCTCAGGGGACAGCCCCAGTCAGCCCCAGCATTTT.